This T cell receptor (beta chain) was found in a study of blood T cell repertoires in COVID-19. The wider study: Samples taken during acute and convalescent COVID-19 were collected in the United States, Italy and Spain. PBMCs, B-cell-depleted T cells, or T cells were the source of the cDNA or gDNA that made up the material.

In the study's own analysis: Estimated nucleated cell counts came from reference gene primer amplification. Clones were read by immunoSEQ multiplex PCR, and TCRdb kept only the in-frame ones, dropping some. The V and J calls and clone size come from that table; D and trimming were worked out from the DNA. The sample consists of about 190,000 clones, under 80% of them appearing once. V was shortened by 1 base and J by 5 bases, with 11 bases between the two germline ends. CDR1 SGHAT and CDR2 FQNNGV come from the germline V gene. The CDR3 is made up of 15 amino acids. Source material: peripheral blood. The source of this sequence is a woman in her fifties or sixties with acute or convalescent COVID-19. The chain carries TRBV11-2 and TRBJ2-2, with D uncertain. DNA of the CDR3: TGTGCCAGCAGCTTAGGGGCTGTAAATACCGGGGAGCTGTTTTTT. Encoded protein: CASSLGAVNTGELFF.